This T cell receptor (beta chain) stems from a study of T cell responses to AZD1222 COVID-19 vaccine. Here immunoSEQ multiplex PCR was the method, and the copy in TCRdb shows in-frame clones only, minus some. The sample gives under 130,000 clones, roughly 90% of which show up once; 2% to 3% is in the top ten. Germline V gene data show CDR1 as MNHNS and CDR2 as SASEGT. This CDR3 spans 14 amino acids. Trimming took 3 bases from V and 0 from J, leaving 8 bases between them. The gene calls are TRBV6-1 and TRBJ1-1, with D perhaps matching TRBD1 (5 bases). This receptor was obtained from an adult in good health. This specimen was peripheral blood, taken on day 0 of AZD1222 vaccination. CDR3 DNA sequence: TGTGCCAGCAGTGAGGGGGTTGTGAACACTGAAGCTTTCTTT. Translating gives CASSEGVVNTEAFF.